Listed below are T cell receptor beta chains from one sample, sequenced in a study of blood T cells in healthy people across ages. TCRdb used MiXCR to reprocess the 5' RACE reads, holding one entry per CDR3 protein. The sample holds 790,000 or so distinct CDR3 sequences, 56% seen once. Sequencing was carried out using blood. The receptors were sampled from a man aged 35 to 55 in good health. CDR3s include the opening cysteine and the closing phenylalanine or tryptophan. A D gene is named only where the DNA matches it firmly. Not all rows give a size; the values are once, few, many and, for expanded clones, a class.

TRBD2	NA	TRBV7-7	TRBJ2-3	TGTGCTAGCAGCGAACGGAGCCGGGAGGGGACGCAGTATTTT	CASSERSREGTQYF
TRBD2	once	TRBV15	TRBJ2-1	TGTGCCACCAATCCGGACTTAGCGGGAGGGCCCAGGAATGAGCAGTTCTTC	CATNPDLAGGPRNEQFF
TRBD1	NA	TRBV27	TRBJ2-5	TGTGCCAGCAGTAATGTAGGGACAGGCTTCCAAGAGACCCAGTACTTC	CASSNVGTGFQETQYF
NA	NA	TRBV20-1	TRBJ2-1	TGCAGTGCTAGAAGCAGGGTGCGGTCCAATGAGCAGTTCTTC	CSARSRVRSNEQFF
NA	NA	TRBV9	TRBJ2-7	TGTGCCAGCAGCAAAGAGGGAGGAGATATGGAGCAGTACTTC	CASSKEGGDMEQYF
NA	NA	TRBV28	TRBJ2-7	TGTGCCAGCCGGAGGGGCGTCTACCCCTACGAGCAGTACTTC	CASRRGVYPYEQYF
TRBD2	few	TRBV25-1	TRBJ2-7	TGTGCCAGCGACCCTAGCGGGTCAGGTGAGCAGTACTTC	CASDPSGSGEQYF
TRBD2	NA	TRBV20-1	TRBJ2-1	TGCAGTGCTAGAGGACTAGCTTCTTGTGGGCAGTTCTTC	CSARGLASCGQFF
NA	few	TRBV10-3	TRBJ2-7	TGTGCCATCAACGGGGCCGACTCCTACGAGCAGTACTTC	CAINGADSYEQYF
TRBD2	NA	TRBV6-2/TRBV6-3	TRBJ2-1	TGTGCCAGCAACCCAGCGGGGGGGACCTACAATGAGCAGTTCTTC	CASNPAGGTYNEQFF
NA	NA	TRBV7-9	TRBJ2-1	TGTGCCAGCAGCTTGGGACTCCATGTCGGCAATGAGCAGTTCTTC	CASSLGLHVGNEQFF
NA	NA	TRBV7-9	TRBJ2-1	TGTGCCAGCAGCCAAGGACAGAATGAGCAGTTCTTC	CASSQGQNEQFF
NA	few	TRBV5-1	TRBJ2-3	TGCGCCAGCAGCATGAACACGGCAGATACGCAGTATTTT	CASSMNTADTQYF
NA	NA	TRBV20-1	TRBJ2-5	TGCAGTGCTTCCAGACAGGAATACCAAGAGACCCAGTACTTC	CSASRQEYQETQYF
NA	NA	TRBV5-1	TRBJ2-2	TGCGCCAGCCTGCCGGGAAGCGCGAACACCGGGGAGCTGTTTTTT	CASLPGSANTGELFF
TRBD2	NA	TRBV29-1	TRBJ2-5	TGCAGCGTTGAACCGGGACTAGCGATCCAAGAGACCCAGTACTTC	CSVEPGLAIQETQYF
TRBD1	few	TRBV9	TRBJ1-5	TGTGCCAGCAGCGAATCCCCCGGGACAGGGGCCGGCGGTCAGCCCCAGCATTTT	CASSESPGTGAGGQPQHF
TRBD2	NA	TRBV7-8	TRBJ2-1	TGTGCCAGCAGTAAACGACTAGCGGGGGGAACCTACAATGAGCAGTTCTTC	CASSKRLAGGTYNEQFF
TRBD1	NA	TRBV3-1	TRBJ2-5	TGTGTCAGCAGCTCCGACAGGGGACTTTCAGAGACCCAGTACTTC	CVSSSDRGLSETQYF
TRBD1	NA	TRBV7-3	TRBJ1-2	TGTGCCAGCAGCCCTGGGACAGGGGGTACCTATGGCTACACCTTC	CASSPGTGGTYGYTF
NA	NA	TRBV7-2	TRBJ2-7	TGTGCCAGCAGCGTCCGGGACGGGACCTACGAGCAGTACTTC	CASSVRDGTYEQYF
TRBD1	once	TRBV15	TRBJ2-7	TGTGCCACCAGCAGAGGGACAGGGTCCTACGAGCAGTACTTC	CATSRGTGSYEQYF
NA	NA	TRBV28	TRBJ1-2	TGTGCCTCGCGGGGCAGCCCGCCCTACACCTTC	CASRGSPPYTF
NA	NA	TRBV18	TRBJ1-1	TGTGCCAGCTCTCGCACACGTGATGAAGCTTTCTTT	CASSRTRDEAFF
NA	once	TRBV20-1	TRBJ1-1	TGCAGTGCCCCCGGAGCGACCGTGCAGACCGAAGCTTTCTTT	CSAPGATVQTEAFF
NA	NA	TRBV6-6	TRBJ2-5	TGTGCCAGCAGTTACCATCCGGGACATCGTCTGGAGACCCAGTACTTC	CASSYHPGHRLETQYF
TRBD1	NA	TRBV3-1	TRBJ1-4	TGTGCCAGCAGCCAAGGGACAGGGGGCGAAAAACTGTTTTTT	CASSQGTGGEKLFF
TRBD1	many	TRBV6-1	TRBJ2-1	TGTGCCAGCAGTGGGGTCTTGGGACAGGGTTCCCAATCGCCGCAGTTCTTC	CASSGVLGQGSQSPQFF
TRBD2	once	TRBV28	TRBJ2-4	TGTGCCAGCAGTTTGACTAGCGGGAGGGCCGCAGCCAAAAACATTCAGTACTTC	CASSLTSGRAAAKNIQYF
NA	few	TRBV3-1	TRBJ2-3	TGTGCCAGCAGCTACCTCGCTAGCACAGATACGCAGTATTTT	CASSYLASTDTQYF
TRBD2	NA	TRBV20-1	TRBJ2-3	TGCAGTGCTCAGGGACTAGCGGAGTTCACAGATACGCAGTATTTT	CSAQGLAEFTDTQYF
NA	NA	TRBV12-3/TRBV12-4	TRBJ1-5	TGTGCCAGCAGTTTAAGGACAGCCTACAATCAGCCCCAGCATTTT	CASSLRTAYNQPQHF
NA	few	TRBV10-3	TRBJ2-5	TGTGCCACCGGAGACCGTCTCCTAATCCAAGAGACCCAGTACTTC	CATGDRLLIQETQYF
TRBD1	few	TRBV7-2	TRBJ1-1	TGTGCCAGCAGCTCACAGGGGGCGCGCACTGAAGCTTTCTTT	CASSSQGARTEAFF
TRBD2	NA	TRBV4-1	TRBJ2-1	TGCGCCAGCAGCCAAGGTTTGGCGGGGGGTACGTCTGAGCAGTTCTTC	CASSQGLAGGTSEQFF
TRBD1	once	TRBV6-5	TRBJ2-7	TGTGCCAGCAGTTACTCGGGACAGGGCAGCTCCTACGAGCAGTACTTC	CASSYSGQGSSYEQYF
NA	few	TRBV29-1	TRBJ2-3	TGCAGCGTTCTCCGGACAGATACGCAGTATTTT	CSVLRTDTQYF
TRBD1	NA	TRBV29-1	TRBJ2-7	TGCAGCGTTCAGCGACAGGGGTTCGGCGAGCAGTACTTC	CSVQRQGFGEQYF
NA	few	TRBV7-2	TRBJ2-1	TGTGCCAGCAGCAAAGCGGCGGGGCCATACAATGAGCAGTTCTTC	CASSKAAGPYNEQFF
TRBD1	NA	TRBV20-1	TRBJ1-2	TGCAGTGCCACCCGGACAGGGCGCTATGGCTACACCTTC	CSATRTGRYGYTF
NA	NA	TRBV7-2	TRBJ2-7	TGTGCCAGCAGCTTATCGCACGGGGTTTACTCCTCCTACGAGCAGTACTTC	CASSLSHGVYSSYEQYF
NA	many	TRBV29-1	TRBJ2-5	TGCAGCGTAGGAAGTTACAGTGAGACCCAGTACTTC	CSVGSYSETQYF
NA	NA	TRBV7-2	TRBJ2-3	TGTGCCAGCAGCCTCACCCGGGTGAACACAGATACGCAGTATTTT	CASSLTRVNTDTQYF
NA	NA	TRBV21-1	TRBJ2-1	TGTGCCAGCAGCAAAGAAGAGGGAGTAGGTTACAATGAGCAGTTCTTC	CASSKEEGVGYNEQFF
NA	NA	TRBV7-3	TRBJ2-5	TGTGCCAGCAGTTTAGACGGACACCTCGGGGAGACCCAGTACTTC	CASSLDGHLGETQYF